The rows below give T cell receptor beta chains drawn from one sample of a study of response to subunit inactivated influenza vaccine. Each CDR3 protein is one row after TCRdb ran MiXCR on the RT-PCR reads. The table shows just under 550,000 distinct CDR3 sequences, with less than 25% occurring only once. In addition, the sample was reused for a study of T cells expressing NK-cell markers.

This material consisted of CD4+ T cells sorted from PBMCs, taken about 12 days after vaccination. The receptors were gathered from a man over 45 who received an inactivated influenza vaccine. Each CDR3 is given with its conserved first and last residue. The D gene is left open where the match is weak. The size entry is marked missing in some rows and otherwise reads once, few, many or a size class.

size | J | V | D | DNA | CDR3
NA | TRBJ2-1 | TRBV7-2 | NA | TGTGCCAGCAGCCCTTCCTTTTACAATGAGCAGTTCTTC | CASSPSFYNEQFF
NA | TRBJ1-3 | TRBV3-1 | NA | TGTGCCAGCAGAGAGTCTGGGGTTTCTGGAAACACCATATATTTT | CASRESGVSGNTIYF
NA | TRBJ1-4 | TRBV24-1 | NA | TGTGCCACCACCGGGAGAAGAGAAAAACTGTTTTTT | CATTGRREKLFF
few | TRBJ2-7 | TRBV15 | TRBD1 | TGTGCCACCAGCAGACTCGGACAGGGTAACGAGCAGTACTTC | CATSRLGQGNEQYF
NA | TRBJ2-3 | TRBV7-2 | NA | TGTGCCAGCAGCTTTAAGAACGGGGGCACAGATACGCAGTATTTT | CASSFKNGGTDTQYF
NA | TRBJ2-5 | TRBV4-1 | NA | TGCGCCAGCAGCCCCGCGATTTCGGGTTGGGAGACCCAGTACTTC | CASSPAISGWETQYF
NA | TRBJ2-5 | TRBV11-2 | NA | TGTGCCAGCAGCTCCTCTTCAGTCTTGATGTTGGGGACCCAGTACTTC | CASSSSSVLMLGTQYF
few | TRBJ1-1 | TRBV6-2/TRBV6-3 | NA | TGTGCCAGCAGCCCGGGTTTCCGGGATGAAGCTTTCTTT | CASSPGFRDEAFF
NA | TRBJ1-6 | TRBV7-2 | NA | TGTGCCAGCAAGGAGCAGCAGCTTGCATCACCCCTCCACTTT | CASKEQQLASPLHF
NA | TRBJ2-3 | TRBV7-2 | NA | TGTGCCAGCAGAGTGGTGGCAGGGGACCCGTATTTT | CASRVVAGDPYF
NA | TRBJ2-2 | TRBV7-2 | NA | TGTGCCAGCAGCTTGGACAGTTTTCCCGGGGAGCTGTTTTTT | CASSLDSFPGELFF
NA | TRBJ2-7 | TRBV9 | TRBD2 | TGTGCCAGCAGCCCGAGGACTAGCGGGAGTACCTACGAGCAGTACTTC | CASSPRTSGSTYEQYF
few | TRBJ1-2 | TRBV20-1 | NA | TGCAGTCCCCTTGGCGTTAACTATGGCTACACCTTC | CSPLGVNYGYTF
few | TRBJ2-1 | TRBV7-9 | TRBD2 | TGTGCCAGCAGCTTACTAGCGGGAGGGCTCGCTCAGTTCTTC | CASSLLAGGLAQFF
NA | TRBJ2-7 | TRBV6-5 | NA | TGTGCCAGCAGTTACTCGGAGGGACAAACCTACGAGCAGTACTTC | CASSYSEGQTYEQYF
few | TRBJ2-1 | TRBV18 | NA | TGTGCCAGCTCCCCTAGACAGACTCGTCAGGATGAGCAGTTCTTC | CASSPRQTRQDEQFF
NA | TRBJ1-1 | TRBV12-3/TRBV12-4 | NA | TGTGCCAGCAATAAGATGGGGGGCACTGAAGCTTTCTTT | CASNKMGGTEAFF
NA | TRBJ2-5 | TRBV6-1 | NA | TGTGCCAGCAGCGCCCCAGGGGCCCCGAAAGAGACCCAGTACTTC | CASSAPGAPKETQYF
few | TRBJ2-7 | TRBV20-1 | NA | TGCAGTGCTCCTAGCTGGGGCCAATCCTACGAGCAGTACTTC | CSAPSWGQSYEQYF
NA | TRBJ2-7 | TRBV18 | TRBD2 | TGTGCCAGCTCACCACCCGGCCTAGCGGGCTTCTACGAGCAGTACTTC | CASSPPGLAGFYEQYF